This TCR beta chain was sequenced in a study of coeliac disease. CDR1 is LNHDA and CDR2 is SQIVND in the germline V gene (reference sequence). This CDR3 comprises 17 residues. Trimming left V 1 base short and J 2 bases short, with 15 bases between. On this clone: Its antigen is not known.

General study findings and limits: TRB repertoires were largely private, with most amino acid sequences found in only one sample.

Method: immunoSEQ multiplex PCR; TCRdb's copy keeps in-frame clones and lacks some. The table records approximately 4,300 clones, about three fifths of them present only once. The chain carries TRBV19 and TRBJ2-1, with D possibly being TRBD1 (5 bases). Material: intraepithelial lymphocytes from the gut. The TCR was taken from a human donor with active celiac disease. The CDR3 DNA follows: TGTGCCAGTAGTATAGGTCAGCTGGGGCTAACCTACAATGAGCAGTTCTTC. This codes for CASSIGQLGLTYNEQFF. Drawing the rest from reference TRBV19 and TRBJ2-1, the complete variable domain is DGGITQSPKYLFRKEGQNVTLSCEQNLNHDAMYWYRQDPGQGLRLIYYSQIVNDFQKGDIAEGYSVSREKKESFPLTVTSAQKNPTAFYLCASSIGQLGLTYNEQFFGPGTRLTVL.